The source of this TCR beta chain is a study of neurological immune-mediated disorders. This clonotype was seen at least ten times. Preparation of the unsorted libraries drew on 2 million PBMCs stored at -80 C. MiXCR, applied by TCRdb to the 5' RACE reads, yields one record per CDR3 protein. The data show under 70,000 distinct CDR3 sequences, about 3% seen once. Germline CDR1 and CDR2: SGHTA and FQGNSA. The CDR3 loop spans 15 amino acids. The ends were cut back, 2 bases at V and 1 base at J, with 11 bases in the middle. Sequences were obtained from PBMCs. The chain uses TRBV7-2 and TRBJ1-1; D uncertain. This receptor was identified in a woman aged 45-60 years with multiple sclerosis. CDR3 region: CASSLFGSQNTEAFF. DNA of the CDR3: TGTGCCAGCAGCTTATTTGGCAGCCAGAACACTGAAGCTTTCTTT. The whole variable domain, filled in from reference TRBV7-2 and TRBJ1-1, reads GAGVSQSPSNKVTEKGKDVELRCDPISGHTALYWYRQSLGQGLEFLIYFQGNSAPDKSGLPSDRFSAERTGGSVSTLTIQRTQQEDSAVYLCASSLFGSQNTEAFFGQGTRLTVV.